The clone carrying this T cell receptor beta chain was seen a single time. Its specificity is unknown. Assay used: immunoSEQ multiplex PCR; TCRdb lists only in-frame clones, some missing. The sample has approximately 1.4 million clones, under 99% seen once. The data were obtained in a study of shared clonotypes between healthy human individuals. Study results and caveats: Expectations were that clonotype sharing among donors would be affected by sequencing depth. Roughly 4.6% of naive CD4 clonotypes were common to four donors. Clonotypes shared by all four sorted-subset donors had higher generation probabilities than non-shared clonotypes.

The germline gives CDR1 SGHRS, CDR2 YFSETQ. CDR3 size: 12 residues. With 0 bases removed from V and 9 bases from J, the gap between germline ends came to 7 bases. CD4+ cells yielded CD45RA+ naive and CD45RA-negative memory subsets. Material: naive CD4+ T cells sorted from blood. As to subset: CD45RA+ positively selected. The J gene is TRBJ2-1, the V gene TRBV5-1; D gene unclear. This clonotype was sampled from a man aged 30 to 45 in good health. The chain's CDR3 is CASSLEWGEQFF. CDR3 sequence (DNA): TGCGCCAGCAGCTTGGAATGGGGTGAGCAGTTCTTC.